These 14 T cell receptor beta chains were sequenced from one sample in a study of regulatory T cells in long-lasting Graves disease. Time point here: newly diagnosed GD, antithyroid drugs for less than 3 months. PBMCs were the source of the RNA used for TCR sequencing. TCR beta libraries were built with iRepertoire HTBI primers and Arm-PCR of CDR3 regions. TCRdb redid the calling of the multiplex PCR reads with MiXCR, one entry per CDR3 protein. The sample contains hundreds of thousands of distinct CDR3 sequences, under 20% of which appear only once. This sample was shared with a second study, whose subject was T cells in Graves' hyperthyroidism and ophthalmopathy.

The source material was peripheral blood mononuclear cells (PBMCs), sampled at new diagnosis, from a patient treated with antithyroid drugs. Receptor source: a woman in her 30s with Graves disease.

This clonotype was found a few times. V is TRBV5-6 and J is TRBJ1-5; D may be TRBD1 (6 bases). The length of the CDR3 is 14 residues. Germline CDR1 reads SGHDT; CDR2 reads YYEEEE. The germline V and J ends were trimmed by 0 bases and 9 bases, with 13 bases remaining between them. The CDR3 nucleotides read TGTGCCAGCAGCTTGGAGGGGGTAGGAACGCCCCAGCATTTT. The encoded protein is CASSLEGVGTPQHF.

This clonotype was observed many times. This chain links TRBV2 with TRBJ2-2; D call uncertain. Germline CDR1 is SNHLY and CDR2 is FYNNEI. The germline V and J ends were trimmed by 1 base and 3 bases, with 3 bases remaining between them. This CDR3 region has 13 residues. The CDR3 region is CASSEEYTGELFF. For the CDR3, the DNA is TGTGCCAGCAGTGAAGAGTACACCGGGGAGCTGTTTTTT. Drawing the rest from reference TRBV2 and TRBJ2-2, the complete variable domain is EPEVTQTPSHQVTQMGQEVILRCVPISNHLYFYWYRQILGQKVEFLVSFYNNEISEKSEIFDDQFSVERPDGSNFTLKIRSTKLEDSAMYFCASSEEYTGELFFGEGSRLTVL.

The rearrangement joins TRBV28 to TRBJ1-5; unclear D gene. Germline V gives CDR1 MDHEN, CDR2 SYDVKM. The germline V and J ends were trimmed by 3 bases and 0 bases, with 12 bases remaining between them. The CDR3 spans 16 residues. In nucleotides, the CDR3 is TGTGCCAGCAGTTTTGCAGACTTCTATAGCAATCAGCCCCAGCATTTT. Protein sequence: CASSFADFYSNQPQHF. Full variable domain (missing parts from reference TRBV28 and TRBJ1-5): DVKVTQSSRYLVKRTGEKVFLECVQDMDHENMFWYRQDPGLGLRLIYFSYDVKMKEKGDIPEGYSVSREKKERFSLILESASTNQTSMYLCASSFADFYSNQPQHFGDGTRLSIL.

This clonotype was observed a few times. The rearrangement joins TRBV30 to TRBJ2-6; D gene ambiguous. Germline CDR1 is GTSNPN and CDR2 is SVGIG (reference sequence). The CDR3 extends over 14 amino acids. The ends were cut back, 5 bases at V and 3 bases at J, with 11 bases in the middle. CDR3 residues: CAWGSVGGANVLTF. In DNA form, the CDR3 reads TGTGCCTGGGGGTCGGTCGGTGGGGCCAACGTCCTGACTTTC.

The V call is TRBV4-1, the J call TRBJ1-5; weak D call: TRBD1 (6 bases). V was clipped by 7 bases and J by 3 bases, with 13 bases between them. Germline values: CDR1 MGHRA, CDR2 YSYEKL. The CDR3 contains 14 residues. The CDR3 sequence is CASTAGAINQPQHF. The CDR3 coding sequence is TGCGCCAGCACCGCAGGGGCAATCAATCAGCCCCAGCATTTT.

The table lists this clonotype with a few counts. V usage is TRBV5-8 and J usage is TRBJ2-1; 10 bases are a match to TRBD2. The CDR3 contains 17 residues. Germline CDR1 and CDR2: SGHTS and YDEGEE. J was trimmed by 4 bases and V by 1 base; bases with no gene match: 8. The chain's CDR3 is CASSLFSRTSGYNEQFF. In nucleotides, the CDR3 is TGTGCCAGCAGCTTGTTCTCCCGGACTAGCGGATACAATGAGCAGTTCTTC.

A few counts support this clonotype. The gene calls are TRBV29-1 and TRBJ1-4; a weak D match, TRBD1 (6 bases). The germline V gene encodes CDR1 SQVTM and CDR2 ANQGSEA. CDR3 length: 15 amino acids. The V and J ends lost 4 bases and 7 bases respectively, with 19 bases between them. Written as DNA, the CDR3 is TGCAGCGTTGCCGCCTCGGGGGCGGGGGGTGAAAAACTGTTTTTT. It translates to CSVAASGAGGEKLFF.

This clonotype was detected ten times or more. The chain employs TRBV28 and TRBJ1-5, with D perhaps TRBD1 (5 bases). The CDR3 spans 18 residues. V dropped 0 bases and J dropped 6 bases, with 21 bases sitting between them. Per the germline V gene, CDR1 is MDHEN and CDR2 is SYDVKM. The CDR3 protein is CASSLWGLGLGGSQPQHF. For the CDR3, the DNA is TGTGCCAGCAGTTTATGGGGACTCGGCCTCGGAGGTAGTCAGCCCCAGCATTTT. The whole variable domain, remainder taken from reference TRBV28 and TRBJ1-5, is DVKVTQSSRYLVKRTGEKVFLECVQDMDHENMFWYRQDPGLGLRLIYFSYDVKMKEKGDIPEGYSVSREKKERFSLILESASTNQTSMYLCASSLWGLGLGGSQPQHFGDGTRLSIL.

This clonotype was recorded many times. This chain uses TRBV6-5 with TRBJ2-5; 13 nucleotides line up with TRBD2. The junction had 6 bases not matched to a gene; V was cut back by 4 bases and J by 7 bases. The CDR3 runs 15 residues. In germline, CDR1 is MNHEY, CDR2 SVGAGI. The CDR3 is CASSFTSGGVGTQYF. The CDR3 DNA is TGTGCCAGCAGTTTCACTAGCGGGGGGGTGGGGACCCAGTACTTC.

The chain uses TRBV6-2 or TRBV6-3 and TRBJ2-5; TRBD2 agrees at 7 bases. This CDR3 has 17 residues. Germline CDR1 and CDR2: MNHEY and SVGEGT. V trimming: 2 bases; J trimming: 1 base; junction bases outside the gene matches: 10. The CDR3, as DNA: TGTGCCAGCAGTTACGTTCTAGCGGCCAGAACCCAAGAGACCCAGTACTTC. It codes for CASSYVLAARTQETQYF.

The chain employs TRBV9 and TRBJ2-5, with 7 bases fitting TRBD2. The CDR3 is 15 amino acids. Germline V gene lookup returns CDR1 SGDLS and CDR2 YYNGEE. V lost 4 bases and J lost 7; bases outside the gene matches: 13. The CDR3 region is CASSPQGRREGTQYF. In DNA, the CDR3 is TGTGCCAGCAGCCCCCAAGGGAGGAGGGAGGGGACCCAGTACTTC. The full variable domain, with the rest looked up from reference TRBV9 and TRBJ2-5, is DSGVTQTPKHLITATGQRVTLRCSPRSGDLSVYWYQQSLDQGLQFLIQYYNGEERAKGNILERFSAQQFPDLHSELNLSSLELGDSALYFCASSPQGRREGTQYFGPGTRLLVL.

The J gene is TRBJ1-4, the V gene TRBV20-1; 9 bases are shared with TRBD1. The J segment lost 8 bases and the V segment lost 3 bases, leaving 7 bases of the junction unmatched. Germline assignment: CDR1 DFQATT and CDR2 SNEGSKA (reference sequence). The CDR3 length is 14 residues. The CDR3 coding sequence is TGCAGTGCTAGCGAGGGGACAGGGTCGGAAAAACTGTTTTTT. Amino acid sequence: CSASEGTGSEKLFF.

This clonotype was recorded at least ten times. The chain is built from TRBV2 and TRBJ1-1; D perhaps matches TRBD1 (5 bases). The CDR3 loop spans 14 amino acids. The V end lost 6 bases, the J end lost 4 bases, and 15 bases lay between the germline ends. The germline V gene encodes CDR1 SNHLY and CDR2 FYNNEI. CDR3 in amino acids: CASSLEGVTTEAFF. CDR3 in DNA: TGTGCCAGCAGCTTAGAAGGGGTTACCACTGAAGCTTTCTTT. The variable domain in full, with the rest retrieved from reference TRBV2 and TRBJ1-1, is EPEVTQTPSHQVTQMGQEVILRCVPISNHLYFYWYRQILGQKVEFLVSFYNNEISEKSEIFDDQFSVERPDGSNFTLKIRSTKLEDSAMYFCASSLEGVTTEAFFGQGTRLTVV.

Ten or more counts support this clonotype. The J gene is TRBJ1-5, the V gene TRBV28; TRBD1 agrees at 7 bases. The V and J ends lost 3 bases and 0 bases, in that order; junction bases with no gene match: 17. The germline V gene has CDR1 MDHEN and CDR2 SYDVKM. This CDR3 has 20 residues. The CDR3 DNA reads TGTGCCAGCAGTTTCCGGTCGGGGGACAGAAGAATTTATAGCAATCAGCCCCAGCATTTT. Translating gives CASSFRSGDRRIYSNQPQHF.